This T cell receptor beta chain was captured by sequencing in a study of T cell changes during pregnancy in multiple sclerosis (dated by TCRdb to between 2019 and 2020). Background for the entire study: Changes in the T cell repertoire over the course of pregnancy were examined in this study in women with multiple sclerosis.

V loses 0 bases of germline sequence and J loses 1 base, and the interval between the two ends is 10 bases. From the cysteine through the phenylalanine, the CDR3 covers 15 amino acids. Of the read, only the CDR3 DNA is kept; its 45 bases are in frame from base 1. CDR1 and CDR2 are drawn from the germline V gene: SGHRS, YFSETQ. Receptor libraries were prepared by the immunoSEQ multiplex PCR assay. TCRdb took over this immuneACCESS table, retaining in-frame rearrangements with V and J assigned. Such tables are incomplete; in checked studies, under half of the missing clones stem from an unresolved V gene, and the remainder is unexplained. This sample comprises tens of thousands of clones, roughly 89% of them detected only once. The ten top clones hold roughly 7.9% of the sample. On this clone: What this receptor recognizes is not known. Nothing much larger sits one base from this clone, and base qualities are not available.

The starting material was CD8+ T cells from peripheral blood mononuclear cells, obtained before pregnancy. Recombination joined TRBV5-1 with TRBJ1-1; the D gene cannot be named for sure. The receptor was derived from a female donor with multiple sclerosis, enrolled in a pregnancy study. The CDR3 here reads CASSLDLTPNTEAFF. The bases read TGCGCCAGCAGCTTGGACTTGACACCGAACACTGAAGCTTTCTTT.